These 20 T cell receptor beta chains came from one sample sequenced in a study of T cell clonality in common variable immunodeficiency. These receptors have no identified antigens. Assay used: immunoSEQ multiplex PCR; TCRdb lists only in-frame clones, some missing. Observed are under 30,000 clones, no singletons, with the top ten taking around 9%. Study-wide points: Reportedly, TCR beta sequences from common variable immunodeficiency showed fewer deletions and N-nucleotide insertions.

The sample comprised peripheral blood mononuclear cells. These receptors were taken from a human donor with common variable immunodeficiency.

The DNA read from the CDR3 is TGTGCCAGCAGGGGACTAGCGGGGTCATTCTATAATGAG. This encodes CASRGLAGSFYNE. The full CDR3 is CASRGLAGSFYNEQFF. This chain links TRBV6-2 or TRBV6-3 with TRBJ2-1; 13 bases map to TRBD2. The read ends 3 residues early relative to the CDR3; the germline J gene fills the gap. Germline CDR1 is MNHEY and CDR2 is SVGEGT. The CDR3 is made up of 16 amino acids. V was clipped by 6 bases and J by 7 bases; unmatched bases: 9.

This clone has only a few counts. The CDR3 end lies 3 residues beyond the end of the read and is filled in from the germline J gene. This chain links TRBV5-1 with TRBJ1-5; D is possibly TRBD1 (5 bases). V was trimmed by 1 base and J by 0 bases, leaving 11 bases between them. Germline V lookup: CDR1 SGHRS, CDR2 YFSETQ. CDR3 size: 16 residues. The sequenced CDR3 bases are TGCGCCAGCAGCTTGAGCCAGGGCTATAGCAATCAGCCC. It is translated as CASSLSQGYSNQP. The whole CDR3 reads CASSLSQGYSNQPQHF.

Ten or more counts support this clone. The read gets to within 3 residues of the CDR3 end, and the germline J gene fills in the rest. The chain has TRBV10-3 and TRBJ2-1; TRBD2 matches at 12 bases. This CDR3 spans 15 amino acids. Germline CDR1 and CDR2: ENHRY and SYGVKD. V lost 4 bases and J lost 4; bases outside the gene matches: 2. Incomplete CDR3 DNA: TGTGCCATCAGTGGGGGACTAGCGGGTTACAATGAG. Its protein product is CAISGGLAGYNE. The complete CDR3 sequence is CAISGGLAGYNEQFF.

In this sample, this clone turned up many times. Read coverage stops 3 residues before the CDR3 terminus; the germline J gene supplies the remainder. J is TRBJ1-2 and V is TRBV2, with D uncertain. The CDR3 extends over 12 amino acids. Trimming cost V 5 bases and J 4 bases, with 8 bases left between them. Germline loops: CDR1 SNHLY, CDR2 FYNNEI. The CDR3 protein is CASSKVSYGYTF. CDR3 bases read: TGTGCCAGCAGTAAGGTGAGCTATGGC.

This clone was seen a few times. The read stops 3 residues short of the end of the CDR3; the missing end is completed from the germline J gene. V and J are TRBV11-2 and TRBJ2-1; 8 positions match TRBD2. CDR3 length: 13 amino acids. The ends lost 5 bases at V and 5 bases at J; junction bases unmatched: 2. Germline CDR1 and CDR2: SGHAT and FQNNGV. The CDR3 loop is CASSPGGDNEQFF. The CDR3 DNA, read in part, is TGTGCCAGCAGCCCGGGGGGGGACAATGAG.

This clone was found many times. The CDR3 is cut off 3 residues early in the read; its end comes from the germline J gene. The chain couples TRBV29-1 to TRBJ2-7; 14 nucleotides match TRBD2. Per germline, CDR1 SQVTM and CDR2 ANQGSEA. After removal of 3 bases from V and 3 bases from J, the junction contained 7 bases not matched to a gene. This CDR3 is 16 amino acids long. This CDR3 reads CSVDAGTSGGLYEQYF. Incomplete CDR3 DNA: TGCAGCGTTGACGCGGGGACTAGCGGGGGCCTCTACGAG.

Many counts were recorded for this clone. No DNA is shown, since the ends of the CDR3 on it are uncertain; the CDR3 is the one TCRdb lists. This chain links TRBV12-3 or TRBV12-4 with TRBJ2-7; the DNA was not compared with TRBD1-2, the D call given in the table. The CDR3 is 15 amino acids in total, end residues counted. The CDR3 reads CASSFGAGTSYEQYF.

The table lists this clone with a few counts. The read comes to an end 3 residues before the CDR3 does, leaving the germline J gene to fill in the end. The J gene is TRBJ1-5, the V gene TRBV18; TRBD1 is a possible D gene (6 bases). The germline V and J ends were trimmed by 4 bases and 1 base, with 8 bases remaining between them. This CDR3 is 14 amino acids long. Germline CDR1 KGHSH, CDR2 LQKENI. CDR3 DNA (partial): TGTGCCAGCTCACGAGGGGGAAGCAATCAGCCC. This encodes CASSRGGSNQP. The entire CDR3 is CASSRGGSNQPQHF.

This clone has a count of ten or more. The sequenced CDR3 bases are TGCGCCAGCAGGGGGGGACTAGATGTTATCTACGAG. Translated, it gives CASRGGLDVIYE. From start to end, the CDR3 is CASRGGLDVIYEQYF. The V call is TRBV5-1, the J call TRBJ2-7; 8 nucleotides match TRBD2. From the germline J gene comes the end of the CDR3, since the read stops 3 residues before it. Germline-derived CDR1 and CDR2 are SGHRS and YFSETQ. V was pared by 5 bases and J by 3 bases, with 10 bases of the junction left unmatched. The CDR3 extends over 15 amino acids.

The CDR3 here is CASSPSSGTQYF. The sequenced part of the CDR3 DNA is TGTGCCAGCAGCCCTTCTTCAGGGACC. The chain joins TRBV14 to TRBJ2-5; D unclear. The CDR3 end lies 3 residues beyond the end of the read and is filled in from the germline J gene. The CDR3 totals 12 residues. Trimming removed 4 bases at V and 7 bases at J, with 10 bases between. Germline values: CDR1 SGHDN, CDR2 FVKESK. Drawing the rest from reference TRBV14 and TRBJ2-5, the complete variable domain is EAGVTQFPSHSVIEKGQTVTLRCDPISGHDNLYWYRRVMGKEIKFLLHFVKESKQDESGMPNNRFLAERTGGTYSTLKVQPAELEDSGVYFCASSPSSGTQYFGPGTRLLVL.

This clone was seen a few times. The read ends 3 residues shy of where the CDR3 ends; the end is completed using the germline J gene. This chain connects TRBV7-2 to TRBJ2-2; a weak D match, TRBD2 (5 bases). The CDR3 extends over 15 amino acids. Trimming pared 5 bases from V and 0 bases from J, leaving 10 bases between. The germline V gene encodes CDR1 SGHTA and CDR2 FQGNSA. The CDR3 loop reads CASSPTGANTGELFF. The sequenced CDR3 bases are TGTGCCAGCAGCCCCACCGGGGCGAACACCGGGGAG.

This clone has more than one count but fewer than ten. Read data end 3 residues before the CDR3 end; the end is taken from the germline J gene. The chain is built from TRBV7-9 and TRBJ1-2; possibly TRBD1 for D (6 bases). V was trimmed by 5 bases and J by 3 bases, leaving 13 bases between them. Germline V gives CDR1 SEHNR, CDR2 FQNEAQ (reference sequence). This CDR3 comprises 14 residues. The part of the CDR3 DNA that was read is TGTGCCAGCAGCCCTCTGACAGGAGACTATGGC. Protein: CASSPLTGDYG. The full CDR3 protein is CASSPLTGDYGYTF.

Points on this clone: Coverage ceases 3 residues before the CDR3 finishes, and the germline J gene fills in the end. The chain combines TRBV18 with TRBJ2-1, with D unresolved. Germline V CDR1 and CDR2: KGHSH, LQKENI. The CDR3 extends over 15 amino acids. V was pared by 2 bases and J by 5 bases, with 13 bases between. The covered CDR3 bases are TGTGCCAGCTCACCAGAAGTCAGGAAGGACAATGAG. It specifies CASSPEVRKDNE. The whole CDR3 sequence is CASSPEVRKDNEQFF.

This clone was detected ten times or more. The read falls 3 residues short of the CDR3 end, and the missing part is taken from the germline J gene. This chain links TRBV5-8 with TRBJ2-2; D uncertain. The CDR3 has 15 residues. V lost 0 bases, J lost 2 bases, and 8 bases lay in between. Germline V gene lookup returns CDR1 SGHTS and CDR2 YDEGEE. The CDR3 region is CASSLVPRNTGELFF. The CDR3 bases that were read are TGTGCCAGCAGCTTGGTACCGCGCAACACCGGGGAG. The full variable domain, rest sourced from reference TRBV5-8 and TRBJ2-2, is EAGVTQSPTHLIKTRGQQATLRCSPISGHTSVYWYQQALGLGLQFLLWYDEGEERNRGNFPPRFSGRQFPNYSSELNVNALELEDSALYLCASSLVPRNTGELFFGEGSRLTVL.

This clone was observed a handful of times. CDR3 region: CASSEDSSYNEQFF. The covered CDR3 bases are TGTGCCAGCAGTGAAGACAGCTCCTACAATGAG. J is TRBJ2-1 and V is TRBV6-4, with D possibly being TRBD1 (5 bases). Sequencing ends 3 residues short of the CDR3 end; the germline J gene provides the rest. CDR1 MRHNA and CDR2 SNTAGT come from the germline V gene. Trimming shortened V by 3 bases and J by 0 bases, and 6 bases separated the two germline ends. CDR3 length: 14 residues.

On this clone: Read coverage stops 3 residues before the CDR3 terminus; the germline J gene supplies the remainder. The chain combines TRBV18 with TRBJ2-5, with D possibly being TRBD2 (6 bases). CDR3 length: 16 amino acids. The germline CDR1 and CDR2 sequences are KGHSH and LQKENI. The V end was cut by 2 bases, the J end by 4 bases, with 17 bases between. The CDR3 DNA, read in part, is TGTGCCAGCTCACCAGGGGCCAGGGAGGTAGGAGAGACC. Residues: CASSPGAREVGET. The CDR3, in full, reads CASSPGAREVGETQYF. Full variable domain (outside the CDR3, taken from reference TRBV18 and TRBJ2-5): NAGVMQNPRHLVRRRGQEARLRCSPMKGHSHVYWYRQLPEEGLKFMVYLQKENIIDESGMPKERFSAEFPKEGPSILRIQQVVRGDSAAYFCASSPGAREVGETQYFGPGTRLLVL.

About this clone itself: The read ends 3 residues before the CDR3 terminus; that terminus is restored from the germline J gene. The V and J genes are TRBV6-1 and TRBJ1-1, with no clear D. V dropped 2 bases and J dropped 1 base, with 11 bases sitting between them. The CDR3 loop spans 15 amino acids. Germline V gives CDR1 MNHNS, CDR2 SASEGT. The covered CDR3 bases are TGTGCCAGCAGTGAACCCGGACTCTGGAACACTGAA. This sequence encodes CASSEPGLWNTE. The entire CDR3 protein reads CASSEPGLWNTEAFF.

This clone has at least ten counts. The read terminates 3 residues ahead of where the CDR3 ends, so the germline J gene completes it. The chain couples TRBV10-3 to TRBJ1-1; TRBD1 is a possible D gene (5 bases). Germline V CDR1 and CDR2: ENHRY, SYGVKD. V shed 0 bases and J shed 4 bases, with 9 bases lying between them. This CDR3 has 14 amino acids. CDR3 bases read: TGTGCCATCAGTGAGTCTAGGGGCGGCACTGAA. Its protein is CAISESRGGTE. The full-length CDR3 reads as CAISESRGGTEAFF.

This clone showed up many times. The read is 3 residues too short to cover the CDR3 end, so that end is filled in from the germline J gene. The chain employs TRBV6-4 and TRBJ2-1; a weak D match, TRBD2 (5 bases). The CDR3 is 14 amino acids. V shed 2 bases and J shed 7 bases, with 12 bases lying between them. Looked up from germline, CDR1 is MRHNA and CDR2 is SNTAGT. The CDR3 region is CASSDLTGSNEQFF. The DNA read from the CDR3 is TGTGCCAGCAGTGACCTTACGGGGTCTAATGAG.

Only a few counts were recorded for this clone. The sequenced fragment ends 3 residues before the CDR3 boundary, so the rest is inferred from the germline J gene. The chain employs TRBV20-1 and TRBJ2-5, with 9 nucleotides matching TRBD2. With 8 bases clipped from V and 5 bases from J, the junction kept 12 bases outside the gene matches. The CDR3 consists of 14 residues. Germline V gene data show CDR1 as DFQATT and CDR2 as SNEGSKA (reference sequence). CDR3 region: CSSAGGRGGETQYF. The covered CDR3 bases are TGCAGTTCAGCGGGAGGCCGCGGGGGGGAGACC.